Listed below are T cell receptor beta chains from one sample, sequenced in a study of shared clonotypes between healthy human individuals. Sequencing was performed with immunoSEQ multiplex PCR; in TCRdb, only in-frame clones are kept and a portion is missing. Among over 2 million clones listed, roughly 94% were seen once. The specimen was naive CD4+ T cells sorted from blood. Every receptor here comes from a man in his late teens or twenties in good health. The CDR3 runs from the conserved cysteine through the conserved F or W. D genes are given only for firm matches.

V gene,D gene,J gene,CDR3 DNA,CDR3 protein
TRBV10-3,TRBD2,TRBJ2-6,TGTGCCATCAGTGAGCGCCCAGCGGGGGGTTCTGGGGCCAACGTCCTGACTTTC,CAISERPAGGSGANVLTF
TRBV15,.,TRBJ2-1,TGTGCCACCAGCAGAGATGGCCTTTACAATGAGCAGTTCTTC,CATSRDGLYNEQFF
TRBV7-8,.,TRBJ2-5,TGTGCCAGCAGCACTCATAAAGGGGGGCAGACCCAGTACTTC,CASSTHKGGQTQYF
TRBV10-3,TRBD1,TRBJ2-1,TGTGCCGCGGGACAGGGAAGCTCCTACAATGAGCAGTTCTTC,CAAGQGSSYNEQFF
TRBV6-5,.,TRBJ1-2,TGTGCCAGCAGCCGCCATGTTTCTAACTATGGCTACACCTTC,CASSRHVSNYGYTF
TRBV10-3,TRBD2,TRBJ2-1,TGTGCCGTCGGCGGCGGGAGCTCCTACAATGAGCAGTTCTTC,CAVGGGSSYNEQFF
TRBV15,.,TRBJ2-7,TGTGCCACCAGCAGAGGGAGGGGATCCTCCTACGAGCAGTACTTC,CATSRGRGSSYEQYF
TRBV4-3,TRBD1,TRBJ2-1,TGCGCCAGCAGCCAAAATCCGGGACAGGGGGTGAATGAGCAGTTCTTC,CASSQNPGQGVNEQFF
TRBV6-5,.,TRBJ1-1,TGTGCCAGCAGTTACGGGCAGCTGAACACTGAAGCTTTCTTT,CASSYGQLNTEAFF
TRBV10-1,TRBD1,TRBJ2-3,TGCGCCAGCGCACCGGGACAGGGGCGCACAGATACGCAGTATTTT,CASAPGQGRTDTQYF
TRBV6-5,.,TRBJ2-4,TGTGCCAGCAGTTTCCTCGGGCTAGGCAAAAACATTCAGTACTTC,CASSFLGLGKNIQYF
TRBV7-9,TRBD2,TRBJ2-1,TGTGCCAGCAAAGGGGAGGCTAGCGGGATTTCCAGGGCATACAATGAGCAGTTCTTC,CASKGEASGISRAYNEQFF
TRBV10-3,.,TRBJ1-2,TGTGCCATCAGTGACCGGGACAACGATGGCTACACCTTC,CAISDRDNDGYTF
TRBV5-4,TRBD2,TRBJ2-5,TGTGCCAGCAGCCCCATAGCGGGAGCGGGGCAAGAGACCCAGTACTTC,CASSPIAGAGQETQYF
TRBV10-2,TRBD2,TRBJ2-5,TGCGCCAGCAGCCGAGGGACTAGCGGGGGGGCCGGTGAGACCCAGTACTTC,CASSRGTSGGAGETQYF